The T cell receptor beta chain described here comes from a study of OX40 agonist ivuxolimab in advanced cancers. Libraries were prepared by immunoSEQ multiplex PCR; TCRdb keeps only in-frame clonotypes and omits some of them. The data show about 75,000 clones, 70% to 90% seen once. The V gene's germline CDR1 is SGHTA and CDR2 FQGTGA. Between the trimmed V and J ends, which lost 3 bases and 1 base, there was a span of 6 bases. The length of the CDR3 is 13 residues. The study, taken as a whole, reports: Expanded clones were, on average, more numerous among CD8+ T cells than CD4+. Some of the nonresponding patients also showed low levels of normalized T-cell clonal expansion.

Points on this clone: Antigen unknown.

The sequence derives from an adult with an advanced solid tumor such as melanoma, head and neck, liver or kidney cancer. This sample comprised CD4+ or CD8+ T cells sorted from blood, obtained in a trial of the OX40 agonist ivuxolimab. This chain connects TRBV7-3 to TRBJ1-1; D gene ambiguous. CDR3 sequence: CASSFPGNTEAFF. The DNA for the CDR3 is TGTGCCAGCAGCTTCCCAGGGAACACTGAAGCTTTCTTT.